One and the same sample provided the 26 T cell receptor beta chains below, sequenced in a study of T-cell reconstitution after alpha-beta-depleted transplantation in children. For TCRbeta, the library was prepared with unique molecular identifiers. MiXCR was run by TCRdb on the PCR reads, yielding one entry per CDR3 protein. The data contain around 370,000 distinct CDR3 sequences, about 17% of them singletons. This sample comprised PBMCs, mostly from graft donor cells, obtained 360 days after TCRalphabeta/CD19-depleted stem cell transplant. The receptors come from a male patient aged 2 to 9 who had a stem cell transplant for acute lymphoblastic leukemia, so the T cells may come from the graft donor.

This clonotype was counted a few times. The CDR3 loop is CSVEDLVTYNEQFF. The CDR3 DNA follows: TGCAGCGTTGAAGATCTGGTCACCTACAATGAGCAGTTCTTC. The chain recombines TRBV29-1 with TRBJ2-1; D gene uncertain. From germline, CDR1 is SQVTM and CDR2 ANQGSEA. V was cut by 0 bases and J by 2 bases, with 8 bases left in between. The CDR3 length is 14 residues.

This clonotype is a singleton in its sample. This chain uses TRBV4-3 with TRBJ1-4, with TRBD1 as a possible D gene (5 bases). The CDR3 contains 14 residues. The germline gives CDR1 LGHNA, CDR2 YSLEER. V lost 6 bases to trimming and J lost 4 bases, with 12 bases between them. CDR3: CASRRAGLNEKLFF. The CDR3 DNA is TGCGCCAGCAGAAGAGCAGGGCTTAATGAAAAACTGTTTTTT.

There are a few counts of this clonotype. V gene TRBV11-2 combines with J gene TRBJ2-3; TRBD1 matches at 8 bases. Per the germline V gene, CDR1 is SGHAT and CDR2 is FQNNGV. V lost 5 bases and J lost 2; bases outside the gene matches: 9. This CDR3 is 16 amino acids long. CDR3 bases: TGTGCCAGCAGCCTCAGGGGGCGCAGGTTCACAGATACGCAGTATTTT. Protein: CASSLRGRRFTDTQYF.

In this sample, this clonotype turned up a few times. The chain has TRBV6-2 or TRBV6-3 and TRBJ2-2; possibly TRBD1 for D (5 bases). The CDR3 spans 16 residues. Per the germline V gene, CDR1 is MNHEY and CDR2 is SVGEGT. The V end was cut by 5 bases, the J end by 7 bases, with 20 bases between. CDR3 in DNA: TGTGCCAGCAGTAACCAGGGATCCGAATGGGTCGGGGAGCTGTTTTTT. Its protein is CASSNQGSEWVGELFF.

This clonotype was picked up a small number of times. The chain has TRBV11-2 and TRBJ2-1; D is undetermined. Germline CDR1 SGHAT, CDR2 FQNNGV. V was pared by 5 bases and J by 8 bases, with 7 bases between. There are 11 residues in the CDR3. The CDR3 coding sequence is TGTGCCAGCAGCCCCGCGTATGAGCAGTTCTTC. This codes for CASSPAYEQFF.

J is TRBJ2-1 and V is TRBV2, with 15 bases identical to TRBD2. With 4 bases clipped from V and 7 bases from J, the junction kept 8 bases outside the gene matches. Germline V lookup: CDR1 SNHLY, CDR2 FYNNEI. CDR3 length: 17 amino acids. The CDR3 is CASSGTSGRALVNEQFF. The DNA for the CDR3 is TGTGCCAGCAGTGGGACTAGCGGGAGGGCCTTGGTTAATGAGCAGTTCTTC. The full variable domain, in which reference TRBV2 and TRBJ2-1 provide the parts outside the CDR3, is EPEVTQTPSHQVTQMGQEVILRCVPISNHLYFYWYRQILGQKVEFLVSFYNNEISEKSEIFDDQFSVERPDGSNFTLKIRSTKLEDSAMYFCASSGTSGRALVNEQFFGPGTRLTVL.

This clonotype was observed many times. This chain links TRBV12-3 or TRBV12-4 with TRBJ1-6; 9 bases map to TRBD1. The CDR3 consists of 15 residues. Trimming removed 6 bases from V and 7 bases from J; junction bases left unmatched: 7. CDR3: CASRTGGMNNSPLHF. In DNA form, the CDR3 reads TGTGCCAGCAGGACAGGGGGGATGAACAATTCACCCCTCCACTTT.

This clonotype has a handful of counts. This sequence joins TRBV4-1 and TRBJ2-1, with 8 bases fitting TRBD2. J gave up 6 bases and V 3 bases, and 13 bases lay outside the gene matches. Germline CDR1 and CDR2: MGHRA and YSYEKL. The CDR3 contains 17 residues. The CDR3 loop is CASSHTAGLAGTNEQFF. The CDR3 DNA reads TGCGCCAGCAGCCATACGGCAGGGCTAGCGGGCACCAATGAGCAGTTCTTC.

There are many counts of this clonotype. The rearrangement joins TRBV2 to TRBJ1-4, with 11 positions matching TRBD1. The J segment lost 5 bases and the V segment lost 6 bases, leaving 2 bases of the junction unmatched. From germline, CDR1 is SNHLY and CDR2 FYNNEI. The CDR3 has 14 amino acids. The CDR3 loop is CASRWTGGNEKLFF. The CDR3 DNA sequence: TGTGCCAGCAGGTGGACAGGGGGCAATGAAAAACTGTTTTTT. Full variable domain (missing parts from reference TRBV2 and TRBJ1-4): EPEVTQTPSHQVTQMGQEVILRCVPISNHLYFYWYRQILGQKVEFLVSFYNNEISEKSEIFDDQFSVERPDGSNFTLKIRSTKLEDSAMYFCASRWTGGNEKLFFGSGTQLSVL.

There are many counts of this clonotype. The rearrangement links TRBV4-2 to TRBJ2-2; possibly TRBD1 or TRBD2 for D (5 bases each). Trimming stripped 3 bases from V and 2 bases from J, with 10 bases between. The V gene's germline CDR1 is LGHNA and CDR2 YNFKEQ. The CDR3 length is 15 residues. The CDR3 DNA is TGTGCCAGCAGCCAGGGACCAACAAACACCGGGGAGCTGTTTTTT. This sequence encodes CASSQGPTNTGELFF.

CDR3 in amino acids: CASSLTRAGANVLTF. In DNA, the CDR3 is TGTGCCAGCAGCTTAACCAGGGCTGGGGCCAACGTCCTGACTTTC. The chain recombines TRBV7-3 with TRBJ2-6; weak D call: TRBD1 (5 bases). Between the trimmed V and J ends, which lost 0 bases and 2 bases, there was a span of 5 bases. Germline CDR1 reads SGHTA; CDR2 reads FQGTGA. There are 15 residues in the CDR3.

In DNA, the CDR3 is TGTGCCAGCAGGACTAGCGGAGTCAATGAGCAGTTCTTC. Amino acids: CASRTSGVNEQFF. This chain uses TRBV12-3 or TRBV12-4 with TRBJ2-1; 9 nucleotides align to TRBD2. J lost 6 bases, V lost 6 bases, and 3 bases had no gene match. CDR3 length: 13 amino acids.

This clonotype has more than one count but fewer than ten. This rearrangement joins TRBV7-2 to TRBJ2-5; tentative D call: TRBD1 (5 bases). This CDR3 is 13 amino acids long. The germline V and J ends were trimmed by 2 bases and 5 bases, with 9 bases remaining between them. Per germline, CDR1 SGHTA and CDR2 FQGNSA. CDR3 loop: CASSLSRAETQYF. CDR3 coding DNA: TGTGCCAGCAGCTTAAGCAGGGCGGAGACCCAGTACTTC.

At least ten counts were recorded for this clonotype. This chain joins TRBV12-3 or TRBV12-4 and TRBJ2-7; D remains unclear. Trimming took 2 bases from V and 0 from J, leaving 11 bases between them. The CDR3 consists of 15 residues. The CDR3 bases are TGTGCCAGCAGTTTATTTGGACGGGTCTCCTACGAGCAGTACTTC. Protein sequence: CASSLFGRVSYEQYF.

Ten or more counts support this clonotype. The chain carries TRBV2 and TRBJ2-5; the D is unclear. Trimming removed 6 bases at V and 2 bases at J, with 13 bases between. This CDR3 region has 14 residues. CDR1 and CDR2 from the germline V gene are SNHLY and FYNNEI. CDR3 sequence reads: CASRKGSAQETQYF. The CDR3 DNA reads TGTGCCAGCAGGAAGGGATCGGCACAAGAGACCCAGTACTTC.

Only a few counts were recorded for this clonotype. The rearrangement uses TRBV12-3 or TRBV12-4 and TRBJ2-2, with 8 bases fitting TRBD1. The CDR3 consists of 15 residues. J was trimmed by 6 bases and V by 7 bases; bases with no gene match: 10. CDR3 coding DNA: TGTGCCAGCATTCGGGGGACAGGTTACTCCGGGGAGCTGTTTTTT. Translating it yields CASIRGTGYSGELFF.

The chain links TRBV15 to TRBJ2-2; D is ambiguous. The CDR3 runs to 15 residues. The V gene's germline CDR1 is LNHNV and CDR2 YYDKDF (reference sequence). V was cut by 3 bases and J by 6 bases, with 14 bases left in between. The DNA of the CDR3 is TGTGCCACCAGCAGTTCCCGGTTTTGGGCCGGGGAGCTGTTTTTT. Amino acid sequence: CATSSSRFWAGELFF.

This clonotype was observed at least ten times. CDR3 residues: CAISLDMRNTIYF. In nucleotides, the CDR3 is TGTGCCATCAGCCTTGACATGAGAAACACCATATATTTT. The chain combines TRBV10-3 with TRBJ1-3; D not resolved. The V and J ends lost 6 bases and 5 bases respectively, with 11 bases between them. The CDR3 totals 13 residues. Looked up from germline, CDR1 is ENHRY and CDR2 is SYGVKD.

This clonotype occurred many times. This chain connects TRBV6-2 or TRBV6-3 to TRBJ2-1; D may be TRBD2 (6 bases). The CDR3 has 17 residues. The germline CDR1 and CDR2 sequences are MNHEY and SVGEGT. Trimming stripped 8 bases from V and 0 bases from J, with 20 bases between. CDR3 DNA sequence: TGTGCCAGCCAGCCCGAACGGACTACTACCTCCTACAATGAGCAGTTCTTC. Amino acids: CASQPERTTTSYNEQFF.

This clonotype has a handful of counts. The chain has TRBV4-3 and TRBJ2-2; D is possibly TRBD2 (5 bases). With 0 bases removed from V and 6 bases from J, the gap between germline ends came to 11 bases. This CDR3 has 15 amino acids. Germline V CDR1 and CDR2: LGHNA, YSLEER. In nucleotides, the CDR3 is TGCGCCAGCAGCCAAGAAATTTACGGGGCCGGGGAGCTGTTTTTT. This codes for CASSQEIYGAGELFF.

This clonotype was seen repeatedly, ten times or more. This sequence joins TRBV4-1 and TRBJ2-1; 7 nucleotides agree with TRBD2. Germline lookup yields CDR1 MGHRA and CDR2 YSYEKL. This CDR3 has 16 amino acids. With V trimmed by 2 bases and J by 2 bases, 6 bases remained unmatched. The CDR3 loop is CASSQIYAGAYNEQFF. CDR3 in DNA: TGCGCCAGCAGCCAAATTTACGCGGGGGCCTACAATGAGCAGTTCTTC.

The J gene is TRBJ1-1, the V gene TRBV18, with D tentatively TRBD1 (5 bases). Germline V gene data show CDR1 as KGHSH and CDR2 as LQKENI. This CDR3 contains 15 residues. Trimming removed 3 bases at V and 0 bases at J, with 11 bases between. In nucleotides, the CDR3 is TGTGCCAGCTCACCCTTACAGGTGCTGAACACTGAAGCTTTCTTT. Translated: CASSPLQVLNTEAFF.

This clonotype was observed at least ten times. CDR3: CSAREGATNEKLFF. CDR3 nucleotide sequence: TGCAGTGCTAGAGAGGGTGCAACTAATGAAAAACTGTTTTTT. This sequence joins TRBV20-1 and TRBJ1-4; D gene uncertain. The CDR3 consists of 14 residues. Germline lookup yields CDR1 DFQATT and CDR2 SNEGSKA (reference sequence). V was shortened by 0 bases and J by 0 bases, with 5 bases between the two germline ends.

The DNA for the CDR3 is TGTGCCAGCAGCTTAGCGGGACTCTTTTACGAGCAGTACTTC. Translated, it gives CASSLAGLFYEQYF. This chain connects TRBV7-2 to TRBJ2-7, with D perhaps TRBD2 (6 bases). Trimming pared 0 bases from V and 4 bases from J, leaving 10 bases between. Looked up from germline, CDR1 is SGHTA and CDR2 is FQGNSA. The CDR3 has 14 amino acids. Drawing the rest from reference TRBV7-2 and TRBJ2-7, the complete variable domain is GAGVSQSPSNKVTEKGKDVELRCDPISGHTALYWYRQSLGQGLEFLIYFQGNSAPDKSGLPSDRFSAERTGGSVSTLTIQRTQQEDSAVYLCASSLAGLFYEQYFGPGTRLTVT.

This clonotype occurred a few times. V and J are TRBV4-3 and TRBJ2-2; the D gene could be TRBD1 or TRBD2 (5 bases each). Germline V CDR1 and CDR2: LGHNA, YSLEER. V gave up 0 bases and J gave up 2 bases, with 16 bases separating them. The length of the CDR3 is 18 residues. The CDR3 spells CASSQEDPGRGNTGELFF. In DNA form, the CDR3 reads TGCGCCAGCAGCCAAGAGGACCCGGGACGGGGTAACACCGGGGAGCTGTTTTTT.

The rearrangement uses TRBV20-1 and TRBJ2-3; 13 bases match TRBD2. With 1 base clipped from V and 0 bases from J, the junction kept 4 bases outside the gene matches. The CDR3 length is 17 residues. The germline gives CDR1 DFQATT, CDR2 SNEGSKA (reference sequence). This CDR3 is CSARVTSGRGSTDTQYF. For the CDR3, the DNA is TGCAGTGCTAGAGTCACTAGCGGGAGGGGGAGCACAGATACGCAGTATTTT.